These 22 T cell receptor beta chains share one sample of origin, sequenced in a study of cytomegalovirus exposure and HLA in healthy donors (dated by TCRdb to 2016 to 2017). Receptor amplification or capture employed the immunoSEQ multiplex PCR assay. A mixture of 60 forward primers for TCR Vbeta segments and 13 reverse primers for TCR Jbeta segments was used in the multiplex PCR. TCRdb limited this immuneACCESS table to in-frame rearrangements with V and J called. A share of clones is missing; checked studies link under half to unresolved V genes, and the rest is unexplained. For this sample the table gives about 140,000 clones, of which over 70% were detected only once. In total, the top ten clones hold about 3.4% of the sample. Sequenced material: PBMCs. The receptor set was obtained from a man in his forties in good health and CMV-seronegative.

This chain uses TRBV4-1 with TRBJ2-3; 12 positions agree with TRBD2. This CDR3 is built from 19 residues. CDR1 is MGHRA, CDR2 YSYEKL, per germline. With V trimmed by 0 bases and J by 1 base, 8 bases remained unmatched. The CDR3 spells CASSQDLLAGGARTDTQYF. The CDR3 DNA sequence: TGCGCCAGCAGCCAAGATCTCCTAGCGGGGGGGGCTCGCACAGATACGCAGTATTTT.

The chain combines TRBV6-5 with TRBJ2-1; weak D call: TRBD2 (5 bases). The germline V and J ends were trimmed by 5 bases and 6 bases, with 17 bases remaining between them. Germline V gives CDR1 MNHEY, CDR2 SVGAGI. CDR3 size: 15 residues. The CDR3 is CASSKTRDPPNEQFF. Here the CDR3 DNA reads TGTGCCAGCAGTAAAACTAGAGACCCCCCCAATGAGCAGTTCTTC.

The gene calls are TRBV27 and TRBJ2-7; the D gene is possibly TRBD2 (6 bases). Trimming shortened V by 1 base and J by 4 bases, and 23 bases separated the two germline ends. Germline-derived CDR1 and CDR2 are MNHEY and SMNVEV (reference sequence). The CDR3 is 18 amino acids. CDR3 protein: CASSLYPPGTSWGYEQYF. In DNA form, the CDR3 reads TGTGCCAGCAGTTTATATCCGCCTGGGACTTCCTGGGGTTACGAGCAGTACTTC.

On this clone itself: In this CDR3 the conserved last residue, phenylalanine or tryptophan, is missing, so a read error is likely. The CDR3 reads CASSLPGDEQYL. The CDR3, as DNA: TGTGCCAGCAGCTTGCCGGGTGACGAGCAGTACCTC. This rearrangement joins TRBV7-2 to TRBJ2-7, with D unclear. The length of the CDR3 is 12 residues. Trimming removed 3 bases at V and 5 bases at J, with 8 bases between. Per the germline V gene, CDR1 is SGHTA and CDR2 is FQGNSA.

The chain combines TRBV6-5 with TRBJ2-1; TRBD2 might be the D (6 bases). This CDR3 comprises 15 residues. Trimming removed 0 bases from V and 5 bases from J, with 11 bases in between. The V gene's germline CDR1 is MNHEY and CDR2 SVGAGI. CDR3 protein: CASSYSRRRDNEQFF. Written as DNA, the CDR3 is TGTGCCAGCAGTTACTCGAGGCGGAGGGACAATGAGCAGTTCTTC.

The rearrangement uses TRBV6-6 and TRBJ2-7, with D unclear. Trimming removed 4 bases at V and 7 bases at J, with 14 bases between. CDR3 size: 13 residues. Germline values: CDR1 MNHNY, CDR2 SVGAGI (reference sequence). For the CDR3, the DNA is TGTGCCAGCAGTTCCACAGCTACGAAGGAGCAGTACTTC. Translating it yields CASSSTATKEQYF.

The chain links TRBV6-1 to TRBJ2-1; D perhaps matches TRBD1 (6 bases). V was pared by 1 base and J by 0 bases, with 10 bases between. Germline assignment: CDR1 MNHNS and CDR2 SASEGT. This CDR3 comprises 16 residues. The CDR3: CASSEEQGGSYNEQFF. The CDR3 DNA reads as TGTGCCAGCAGTGAAGAACAAGGGGGCTCCTACAATGAGCAGTTCTTC.

V is TRBV30 and J is TRBJ1-2; possible D gene TRBD1, 6 bases. CDR1 and CDR2 (germline): GTSNPN, SVGIG (reference sequence). This CDR3 has 13 residues. Trimming stripped 3 bases from V and 8 bases from J, with 16 bases between. The CDR3 sequence: CAWSAQGPRGYTF. The CDR3 bases are TGTGCCTGGAGCGCACAGGGCCCCAGGGGCTACACCTTC.

The rearrangement links TRBV5-1 to TRBJ2-5, with 10 positions matching TRBD1. The CDR3 sequence is 18 residues long. Germline V lookup: CDR1 SGHRS, CDR2 YFSETQ. V shed 2 bases, J shed 2 bases, and the junction held 12 bases outside the gene matches. CDR3 bases: TGCGCCAGCAGCTTCGGACAGGGGGTCCTCCGGAGGCAAGAGACCCAGTACTTC. Its protein product is CASSFGQGVLRRQETQYF.

The chain is built from TRBV4-1 and TRBJ2-6; 9 bases fit TRBD1. Germline CDR1 is MGHRA and CDR2 is YSYEKL. The CDR3 loop spans 20 amino acids. V shed 3 bases, J shed 1 base, and the junction held 13 bases outside the gene matches. The CDR3 sequence is CASSHKTGQGSISGANVLTF. The DNA for the CDR3 is TGCGCCAGCAGCCACAAAACAGGACAGGGGAGTATTTCTGGGGCCAACGTCCTGACTTTC.

This sequence joins TRBV7-2 and TRBJ1-1; no clear D gene. The germline V gene has CDR1 SGHTA and CDR2 FQGNSA. V lost 6 bases and J 3 bases, leaving 14 bases between the germline ends. This CDR3 comprises 14 residues. The CDR3 sequence: CASRPGLWHTEAFF. CDR3 DNA: TGTGCCAGCAGACCTGGCTTGTGGCACACTGAAGCTTTCTTT.

The chain employs TRBV19 and TRBJ2-7; perhaps TRBD2 as D (6 bases). Trimming took 8 bases from V and 3 from J, leaving 11 bases between them. The germline CDR1 and CDR2 sequences are LNHDA and SQIVND (reference sequence). This CDR3 is built from 12 residues. This CDR3 reads CASGAGRYEQYF. CDR3 DNA: TGTGCCAGTGGGGCGGGGCGCTACGAGCAGTACTTC.

V and J are TRBV5-1 and TRBJ1-3; 10 bases are a match to TRBD1. Germline V gene data show CDR1 as SGHRS and CDR2 as YFSETQ. The CDR3 consists of 15 residues. The V segment lost 5 bases and the J segment 3 bases; nucleotides outside the gene matches: 5. CDR3 residues: CASRRQGASGNTIYF. In DNA form, the CDR3 reads TGCGCCAGCAGGCGACAGGGGGCGAGTGGAAACACCATATATTTT.

This sequence joins TRBV19 and TRBJ1-2; D may be TRBD1 (6 bases). The germline V and J ends were trimmed by 4 bases and 8 bases, with 20 bases remaining between them. The CDR3 length is 15 residues. Germline CDR1 is LNHDA and CDR2 is SQIVND (reference sequence). DNA of the CDR3: TGTGCCAGTAGTACATCCCGGGGCAGGGGTGGAGGCTACACCTTC. This translates into CASSTSRGRGGGYTF.

The gene calls are TRBV5-6 and TRBJ2-3, with a weak D call TRBD1 (6 bases). CDR1 SGHDT and CDR2 YYEEEE come from the germline V gene. The V and J ends lost 4 bases and 4 bases respectively, with 25 bases between them. The CDR3 contains 18 residues. The CDR3 bases are TGTGCCAGCAGCCCTGAGACAGGAGAGGGCCTTAGCGCAGATACGCAGTATTTT. It translates to CASSPETGEGLSADTQYF.

The chain has TRBV5-6 and TRBJ2-7; 12 nucleotides agree with TRBD2. V was clipped by 0 bases and J by 2 bases; unmatched bases: 3. CDR3 length: 16 residues. Germline CDR1 SGHDT, CDR2 YYEEEE. CDR3 sequence (DNA): TGTGCCAGCAGCTTGGGGACTAGCGGGATTACCTACGAGCAGTACTTC. Its translation: CASSLGTSGITYEQYF. Variable domain in full (rest from reference TRBV5-6 and TRBJ2-7): DAGVTQSPTHLIKTRGQQVTLRCSPKSGHDTVSWYQQALGQGPQFIFQYYEEEERQRGNFPDRFSGHQFPNYSSELNVNALLLGDSALYLCASSLGTSGITYEQYFGPGTRLTVT.

The chain carries TRBV4-3 and TRBJ2-7; D call uncertain. The CDR3 has 14 residues. V lost 2 bases to trimming and J lost 1 base, with 9 bases between them. Germline assignment: CDR1 LGHNA and CDR2 YSLEER. CDR3 loop: CASSQYGGSYEQYF. In DNA, the CDR3 is TGCGCCAGCAGCCAATACGGCGGTTCCTACGAGCAGTACTTC.

This sequence joins TRBV9 and TRBJ2-3, with TRBD2 as a possible D gene (6 bases). The CDR3 is 14 residues long. Germline V gene lookup returns CDR1 SGDLS and CDR2 YYNGEE. Trimming pared 3 bases from V and 3 bases from J, leaving 11 bases between. This CDR3 reads CASSDSRETDTQYF. In nucleotides, the CDR3 is TGTGCCAGCAGCGATTCTCGGGAGACAGATACGCAGTATTTT.

V usage is TRBV7-8 and J usage is TRBJ2-5; 13 nucleotides agree with TRBD2. V shed 5 bases and J 4 bases; nucleotides not matched to a gene: 13. This CDR3 comprises 18 residues. Germline CDR1 SGHVS, CDR2 FQNEAQ. The CDR3 DNA reads TGTGCCAGCAGCCCGTTGCTAACTAGCGGGGGGGCAAGAGAGACCCAGTACTTC. Its translation: CASSPLLTSGGARETQYF.

J is TRBJ1-5 and V is TRBV6-6; tentatively, D is TRBD1 (6 bases). Trimming pared 6 bases from V and 0 bases from J, leaving 15 bases between. Germline V gene lookup returns CDR1 MNHNY and CDR2 SVGAGI (reference sequence). The CDR3 totals 16 residues. The CDR3 sequence is CASSKGQIGSNQPQHF. DNA of the CDR3: TGTGCCAGCAGCAAAGGACAGATTGGTAGCAATCAGCCCCAGCATTTT.

V and J are TRBV20-1 and TRBJ1-2; no firm D call. Trimming took off 1 base at V and 7 bases at J, with 7 bases between the two ends. CDR1 and CDR2 from the germline V gene are DFQATT and SNEGSKA (reference sequence). CDR3 length: 11 residues. In nucleotides, the CDR3 is TGCAGTGCTAGAGGCCCAGGTGGCTACACCTTC. Its protein is CSARGPGGYTF.

V gene TRBV5-1 combines with J gene TRBJ1-1, with 7 bases identical to TRBD1. Germline V gene sequence: CDR1 SGHRS, CDR2 YFSETQ. Trimming at V came to 4 bases and at J to 4 bases, leaving 13 bases not matched to a gene. The CDR3 has 16 amino acids. The DNA of the CDR3 is TGCGCCAGCAGCCCCACGAGCAGGGGGTGGGGCACTGAAGCTTTCTTT. Protein product: CASSPTSRGWGTEAFF.